These T cell receptor beta chains were read from a single sample in a study of cytomegalovirus exposure and HLA in healthy donors. Libraries were prepared by immunoSEQ multiplex PCR; TCRdb keeps only in-frame clonotypes and omits some of them. The profile covers more than 100,000 clones, with around two thirds appearing a single time and roughly 8.6% taken by the ten largest. Sequences were obtained from PBMCs. All receptors come from a middle-aged woman in good health and CMV-seropositive. Each CDR3 is given with its conserved first and last residue. A D gene is named only where the DNA matches it firmly. Not all rows give a size; the values are once, few, many and, for expanded clones, a class.

j_gene: TRBJ1-6
abundance: -
v_gene: TRBV28
d_gene: TRBD1
CDR3nt: TGTGCCATGGGGCCCCGGGACAGAAATTCACCCCTCCACTTT
CDR3aa: CAMGPRDRNSPLHF

j_gene: TRBJ2-7
abundance: -
v_gene: TRBV29-1
d_gene: -
CDR3nt: TGCAGCGTTCGCCAGGTCAACTCCTACGAGCAGTACTTC
CDR3aa: CSVRQVNSYEQYF

j_gene: TRBJ1-3
abundance: once
v_gene: TRBV6-6
d_gene: TRBD1
CDR3nt: TGTGCCAGCAGCCCCCGGGACAGTTTCTCTGGAAACACCATATATTTT
CDR3aa: CASSPRDSFSGNTIYF

j_gene: TRBJ2-7
abundance: -
v_gene: TRBV18
d_gene: TRBD2
CDR3nt: TGTGCCAGCTCACGCACTAGCGGGGGACCGGGAGAGCAGTACTTC
CDR3aa: CASSRTSGGPGEQYF

j_gene: TRBJ1-5
abundance: -
v_gene: TRBV6-1
d_gene: -
CDR3nt: TGTGCCAGCAGGGTCACGGATCAGCCCCAGCATTTT
CDR3aa: CASRVTDQPQHF

j_gene: TRBJ2-1
abundance: few
v_gene: TRBV19
d_gene: TRBD1
CDR3nt: TGTGCCAGTAGTCCTCGGACAGGGGCAACCTACAATGAGCAGTTCTTC
CDR3aa: CASSPRTGATYNEQFF

j_gene: TRBJ2-7
abundance: -
v_gene: TRBV18
d_gene: -
CDR3nt: TGTGCCAGCTCACCAACGGTCGGCTACGAGCAGTACTTC
CDR3aa: CASSPTVGYEQYF

j_gene: TRBJ2-5
abundance: -
v_gene: TRBV14
d_gene: TRBD1
CDR3nt: TGTGCCAGCAGCTTGTTGGGACAGGGGTCTTTAGAGACCCAGTACTTC
CDR3aa: CASSLLGQGSLETQYF

j_gene: TRBJ1-1
abundance: -
v_gene: TRBV5-1
d_gene: -
CDR3nt: TGCGCCAGCAGCTTGTTTCCGGGCAGGGACACTGAAGCTTTCTTT
CDR3aa: CASSLFPGRDTEAFF

j_gene: TRBJ2-2
abundance: many
v_gene: TRBV6-6
d_gene: -
CDR3nt: TGTGCCAGCAGAAAGGTGACAATCAACACCGGGGAGCTGTTTTTT
CDR3aa: CASRKVTINTGELFF

j_gene: TRBJ1-5
abundance: -
v_gene: TRBV5-1
d_gene: -
CDR3nt: TGCGCCAGCAGCTTGGGTCTGGTTGAGAGCAATCAGCCCCAGCATTTT
CDR3aa: CASSLGLVESNQPQHF

j_gene: TRBJ1-2
abundance: -
v_gene: TRBV19
d_gene: TRBD1
CDR3nt: TGTGCCAGTAGTGTACAGGGGGCGGATGGCTACACCTTC
CDR3aa: CASSVQGADGYTF

j_gene: TRBJ1-1
abundance: -
v_gene: TRBV6-1
d_gene: -
CDR3nt: TGTGCCAGCAGGTTCGACACTCCGAACACTGAAGCTTTCTTT
CDR3aa: CASRFDTPNTEAFF

j_gene: TRBJ2-7
abundance: -
v_gene: TRBV28
d_gene: TRBD2
CDR3nt: TGTGCCAGCAGTTTGAGGAGCGGGGGCTCCTACGAGCAGTACTTC
CDR3aa: CASSLRSGGSYEQYF

j_gene: TRBJ2-3
abundance: -
v_gene: TRBV4-2
d_gene: TRBD2
CDR3nt: TGTGCCAGCAGCCAAAGGGGACTAGCGGGAGAGACGCACACAGATACGCAGTATTTT
CDR3aa: CASSQRGLAGETHTDTQYF

j_gene: TRBJ2-1
abundance: -
v_gene: TRBV10-3
d_gene: TRBD2
CDR3nt: TGTGCCATCAGCTACGGGACTAGTTCTTATGAGCAGTTCTTC
CDR3aa: CAISYGTSSYEQFF

j_gene: TRBJ2-7
abundance: -
v_gene: TRBV19
d_gene: -
CDR3nt: TGTGCCAGTAGATCGGGGGGCCTTCCACCCTACGAGCAGTACTTC
CDR3aa: CASRSGGLPPYEQYF

j_gene: TRBJ1-5
abundance: -
v_gene: TRBV18
d_gene: -
CDR3nt: TGTGCCAGCTCGCCAGAACTCGATCAGCCCCAGCATTTT
CDR3aa: CASSPELDQPQHF

j_gene: TRBJ2-1
abundance: -
v_gene: TRBV14
d_gene: TRBD2
CDR3nt: TGTGCCAGCAGCCAAGTATGGGCGGGGGTCAATGAATTCTACAATGAGCAGTTCTTC
CDR3aa: CASSQVWAGVNEFYNEQFF

j_gene: TRBJ2-3
abundance: few
v_gene: TRBV5-4
d_gene: TRBD2
CDR3nt: TGTGCCAGCAGCTTTAGCGGGAGTAGGGCAGATACGCAGTATTTT
CDR3aa: CASSFSGSRADTQYF

j_gene: TRBJ2-1
abundance: -
v_gene: TRBV5-1
d_gene: -
CDR3nt: TGCGCCAGCAGCTTGCAAGTAATCGCGGGGACCGTCCTCCATGAGCAGTTCTTC
CDR3aa: CASSLQVIAGTVLHEQFF

j_gene: TRBJ2-7
abundance: -
v_gene: TRBV5-4
d_gene: -
CDR3nt: TGTGCCAGCAGCCGACAGGATCTCTCCTACGAGCAGTACTTC
CDR3aa: CASSRQDLSYEQYF

j_gene: TRBJ2-1
abundance: -
v_gene: TRBV15
d_gene: TRBD2
CDR3nt: TGTGCCACCAGCCTTAAAAGACTAGCGGGAGTGGAGCAGTTCTTC
CDR3aa: CATSLKRLAGVEQFF

j_gene: TRBJ2-3
abundance: -
v_gene: TRBV7-9
d_gene: TRBD2
CDR3nt: TGTTCCAGCAGCTTGACTAGCGGGGGGGATATAGATACGCAGTATTTT
CDR3aa: CSSSLTSGGDIDTQYF

j_gene: TRBJ1-1
abundance: -
v_gene: TRBV9
d_gene: TRBD1
CDR3nt: TGTGCCAGCAGAGCGACAGGGGGGCTCACTGAAGCTTTCTTT
CDR3aa: CASRATGGLTEAFF

j_gene: TRBJ1-5
abundance: few
v_gene: TRBV11-1
d_gene: -
CDR3nt: TGTTTGGGGAAAGGGGAGGTTAGCAATCAGCCCCAGCATTTT
CDR3aa: CLGKGEVSNQPQHF